Listed below are T cell receptor beta chains from one sample, sequenced in a study of metastatic and nonmetastatic thyroid tumors. TCRdb re-clonotyped the PCR reads via MiXCR. The sample consists of 43,000 or so clones, 3.5% to 5% of them appearing once. The sample comprised blood. The source of these receptors is a female donor with papillary thyroid cancer or a benign thyroid nodule (not recorded which). Some clones in this sample may be carry-over from other donors' samples. The CDR3 runs from the conserved cysteine through the conserved F or W. D genes are given only for firm matches. Expanded clones get a size class; other rows say once, few or many, or leave the size out.

clone size	V gene	CDR3 length	D gene	J gene	CDR3 DNA	CDR3 protein
NA	TRBV2	15	NA	TRBJ2-7	TGTGCCAGCAGTGAAATTAGGGACGCCAGTTACGAGCAGTACTTC	CASSEIRDASYEQYF
many	TRBV3-1	17	TRBD2	TRBJ2-7	TGTGCCAGCAGCCAAGGGCGGACTAGCGGGGCTCTCTACGAGCAGTACTTC	CASSQGRTSGALYEQYF
many	TRBV6-1	16	NA	TRBJ1-3	TGTGCCAGCACAGCTCGGGCCGGCCACTCTGGAAACACCATATATTTT	CASTARAGHSGNTIYF
many	TRBV2	15	TRBD1	TRBJ2-3	TGTGCCAGCTCATTTCTGGGACAGCCCACAGATACGCAGTATTTT	CASSFLGQPTDTQYF
many	TRBV11-3	15	TRBD2	TRBJ2-3	TGTGCCAGCGCAAAGCTCCTAGCGGGCGCAGATACGCAGTATTTT	CASAKLLAGADTQYF
few	TRBV6-1	12	NA	TRBJ2-4	TGTGCCAGCTACGGAGAAAGGGGCTACCAGTACTTC	CASYGERGYQYF
NA	TRBV12-3/TRBV12-4	12	NA	TRBJ1-4	TGTGCCAGCAGTCTTCCCGTAGGGAAACAGTTATTT	CASSLPVGKQLF
many	TRBV6-1	15	TRBD2	TRBJ2-7	TGTGCCAGCAGCTATGGACTAGCGGAAACCTACGAGCAGTACTTC	CASSYGLAETYEQYF
NA	TRBV6-1	11	NA	TRBJ1-2	TGTGCCAGCAGTGCAGGGTTGGGCTACACCTTC	CASSAGLGYTF
NA	TRBV28	17	NA	TRBJ1-1	TGTGCCAGCAGTTTACCGAGAAGACTCGACCTGAACACTGAAGCTTTCTTT	CASSLPRRLDLNTEAFF
many	TRBV11-2	13	NA	TRBJ1-2	TGTGCCAGCAGCTTAGGGACATACTGGGGCTACACCTTC	CASSLGTYWGYTF
few	TRBV6-1	13	NA	TRBJ2-3	TGTGCCAGCAGTGTGGCCGCGTCAGATACGCAGTATTTT	CASSVAASDTQYF
many	TRBV27	15	TRBD1	TRBJ1-2	TGTGCCAGCAGTGCGGGACAGCCCTGGGTGGATGGCTACACCTTC	CASSAGQPWVDGYTF
many	TRBV9	17	NA	TRBJ2-1	TGTGCCAGCAGCACAAACCGGGACGTGGAATCCTACAATGAGCAGTTCTTC	CASSTNRDVESYNEQFF
many	TRBV29-1	14	NA	TRBJ1-2	TGCAGCGTTGAAAGGCAGAACGCTAACTATGGCTACACCTTC	CSVERQNANYGYTF
many	TRBV7-9	14	NA	TRBJ1-1	TGTGCCAGCAGCTTAAGGTCGGGGGACACTGAAGCTTTCTTT	CASSLRSGDTEAFF
NA	TRBV6-1	14	TRBD1	TRBJ2-5	TGTGCCAGCGTCCTGACAGGGGATCGGGAGACCCAGTACTTC	CASVLTGDRETQYF
many	TRBV24-1	16	NA	TRBJ2-2	TGTGCCACCAGTTCCCTGGGGGGAGATTACACCGGGGAGCTGTTTTTT	CATSSLGGDYTGELFF
many	TRBV27	15	TRBD2	TRBJ2-7	TGTGCCAGCAGTTTCTCGGGACTAGGGTCCTACGAGCAGTACTTC	CASSFSGLGSYEQYF
many	TRBV5-1	14	NA	TRBJ2-2	TGCGCCAGCAGCTTGTTCACACTTACCGGGGAGCTGTTTTTT	CASSLFTLTGELFF
NA	TRBV6-8	13	NA	TRBJ2-7	TGCGCCAGCAGTGGCTCAACCGGGGTCGAGCAGTACTTC	CASSGSTGVEQYF
many	TRBV4-1	14	TRBD2	TRBJ2-5	TGCGCCAGCAGCCCTCGGGGGGGGCGGGAGACCCAGTACTTC	CASSPRGGRETQYF
few	TRBV7-8	14	NA	TRBJ2-2	TGTGCCAGCAGCTTAGTTACAAATACCGGGGAGCTGTTTTTT	CASSLVTNTGELFF
many	TRBV6-1	15	TRBD2	TRBJ2-5	TGTGCCAGCAGTGAAGCTAGCGGGAGCCAAGAGACCCAGTACTTC	CASSEASGSQETQYF
many	TRBV27	14	NA	TRBJ2-5	TGTGCCGGCAGTTTATTTGGGCGGCAAGAGACCCAGTACTTC	CAGSLFGRQETQYF
many	TRBV2	12	NA	TRBJ1-2	TGTGCCAGCAGTGATCGGGTTCATGGCTACACCTTC	CASSDRVHGYTF
many	TRBV4-1	15	NA	TRBJ2-5	TGCGCCAGCAGCCAAGATGTTGGCAGGGCAGAGACCCAGTACTTC	CASSQDVGRAETQYF
few	TRBV6-4	15	TRBD1	TRBJ2-3	TGTGCCAGCAGTAAGCAGGGGGAACCCACAGATACGCAGTATTTT	CASSKQGEPTDTQYF
few	TRBV20-1	16	TRBD2	TRBJ2-1	TGCATTGCTGGGCTCATCGGGGTAGCGGGTGACAATGAGCAGTTCTTC	CIAGLIGVAGDNEQFF
many	TRBV11-3	13	NA	TRBJ2-3	TGTGCCAGCAGCTTAATGGACACAGATACGCAGTATTTT	CASSLMDTDTQYF
NA	TRBV19	12	NA	TRBJ1-1	TGTGCCAGTAGCACAGGGTATGGGGAAGCTTTCTTT	CASSTGYGEAFF
NA	TRBV7-9	15	NA	TRBJ2-2	TGTGCCAGCAGCTTATCGGGGGAGGACACCGGGGAGCTGTTTTTT	CASSLSGEDTGELFF
many	TRBV10-2	14	NA	TRBJ2-5	TGCGCCAGCAGTTGGCAGGGGAAAGGAGAGACCCAGTACTTC	CASSWQGKGETQYF
NA	TRBV24-1	13	TRBD2	TRBJ2-1	TGTGCCACCGGACTAGCGGGGGGAAATGAGCAGTTCTTC	CATGLAGGNEQFF
medium-sized	TRBV5-1	14	TRBD1	TRBJ1-6	TGCGCCAGCAGTCCGAGACAGGGGGAGTCACCCCTCCACTTT	CASSPRQGESPLHF
few	TRBV4-2	14	NA	TRBJ2-3	TGTGCCAGCAGCCAATGGGTTTTGGAGGATACGCAGTATTTT	CASSQWVLEDTQYF
NA	TRBV30	20	TRBD1	TRBJ1-2	TGTGCCTGGAGCGAAATTTTCCGATGGGGACAGGGGCGCCCTAACTATGGCTACACCTTC	CAWSEIFRWGQGRPNYGYTF
many	TRBV12-3/TRBV12-4	18	NA	TRBJ1-4	TGTGCCAGCAGTTTAGCCCTTTACCCGACAGGCCCTAATGAAAAACTGTTTTTT	CASSLALYPTGPNEKLFF
medium-sized	TRBV6-1	12	TRBD1	TRBJ2-7	TGTGCCAGCAGTGGGACAGGCTACGAGCAGTACTTC	CASSGTGYEQYF
many	TRBV5-1	15	TRBD2	TRBJ2-7	TGCGCCAGCAGCCTACTTAGCGGGGGATTATACGAGCAGTACTTC	CASSLLSGGLYEQYF
many	TRBV5-1	14	NA	TRBJ1-5	TGCGCCAGCACTGAGGGGGGCGCCAATCAGCCCCAGCATTTT	CASTEGGANQPQHF
NA	TRBV6-1	15	NA	TRBJ1-5	TGTGCCAGCAGTGAAAACCCCAGGGGTTTCCAGCCCCAGCATTTT	CASSENPRGFQPQHF